The TCR beta chain under discussion was sequenced for a study of cytomegalovirus exposure and HLA in healthy donors. Study-wide points: In a later analysis, V- and J-gene trimming of beta chains associated with a DCLRE1C missense variant, replicated independently. TCR beta V segments were, for the most part, productive about 87% or about 30% of the time in an earlier analysis.

PCR used 60 Vbeta primers and 13 Jbeta primers. Original processing notes: In a later analysis, 75 million to 95 million unique TCR beta chains included roughly 11 million shared by two or more donors. Clones were sequenced by immunoSEQ multiplex PCR, and TCRdb holds only the in-frame ones, with some missing. V, J and clone size were drawn from that table, and D and trimming were deduced from the DNA. The sample yields more than 100,000 clones, about 78% seen once. Concerning this clone: The antigen remains undetermined. A read error may account for a junction end that differs from germline.

The CDR3 contains 14 residues. From germline, CDR1 is SGHVS and CDR2 FQNEAQ. Input material: PBMCs. This TCR derives from a woman in her thirties or forties in good health and CMV-seropositive. J is TRBJ2-5 and V is TRBV7-8; unclear D gene. CDR3 sequence (DNA): TGTACCAGCGCTGCCTTATCTAACCAAGAGACCCAGTACTTC. It is translated as CTSAALSNQETQYF.